This TCR beta chain was sequenced during a study of patients and donors after allogeneic stem cell transplantation. TCRdb redid the calling of the RT-PCR reads with MiXCR, one entry per CDR3 protein. The sample records roughly 940,000 distinct CDR3 sequences, more than 15% being singletons. The CDR3 is 17 residues long. CDR1 SGHRS and CDR2 YFSETQ come from the germline V gene. Trimming took 2 bases from V and 0 from J, leaving 17 bases between them. The clonotype comes from a human donor who was either an allogeneic HSCT recipient or a stem cell or donor lymphocyte infusion donor (not recorded which). It is not recorded whose cells these are; they may come from a transplant donor. The sequencing input was blood, either unsorted or a sorted T cell fraction (not recorded which). The chain recombines TRBV5-1 with TRBJ1-1; no firm D call. Here the CDR3 reads CASSLGSHVGLNTEAFF. The CDR3 DNA sequence: TGCGCCAGCAGCTTAGGATCCCACGTTGGCTTGAACACTGAAGCTTTCTTT. Looking up the rest from reference TRBV5-1 and TRBJ1-1 gives the full variable domain: KAGVTQTPRYLIKTRGQQVTLSCSPISGHRSVSWYQQTPGQGLQFLFEYFSETQRNKGNFPGRFSGRQFSNSRSEMNVSTLELGDSALYLCASSLGSHVGLNTEAFFGQGTRLTVV.